This is a list of T cell receptor beta chains from one sample in a study of cytomegalovirus exposure and HLA in healthy donors. This table comes from immunoSEQ multiplex PCR, and its TCRdb copy is limited to in-frame clones, with some not included. The table includes about 200,000 clones, approximately 82% detected once. The sample comprised PBMCs. These receptors all come from a male donor in good health and CMV-seronegative. Each CDR3 is given with its conserved first and last residue. D genes are given only for firm matches. Size values are once, few and many counts, or a class for expanded clones, and some rows have none.

length: 14; D: NA; J: TRBJ2-1; V: TRBV7-9; size: NA; DNA: TGTGCCAGCAGCGCAGACGGGGTAGGCAATGAGCAGTTCTTC; CDR3: CASSADGVGNEQFF
length: 14; D: TRBD1; J: TRBJ1-1; V: TRBV5-1; size: NA; DNA: TGCGCCAGCAGCTTGGACAGGGGGCGGACTGAAGCTTTCTTT; CDR3: CASSLDRGRTEAFF
length: 16; D: NA; J: TRBJ2-7; V: TRBV28; size: NA; DNA: TGTGCCAGCAGTCCTTCGCCGGGAGAGGGGTCCTACGAGCAGTACTTC; CDR3: CASSPSPGEGSYEQYF
length: 14; D: NA; J: TRBJ2-7; V: TRBV7-9; size: NA; DNA: TGTGCCAGCAGCATTACAGGGATGGACTACGAGCAGTACTTC; CDR3: CASSITGMDYEQYF
length: 17; D: NA; J: TRBJ1-3; V: TRBV9; size: once; DNA: TGTGCCAGCAGCGTAGGTTCGGGTCGGTTAGGTGGAAACACCATATATTTT; CDR3: CASSVGSGRLGGNTIYF
length: 16; D: TRBD2; J: TRBJ2-1; V: TRBV5-6; size: few; DNA: TGTGCCAGCATACTCCTGTACCGGGAGGGCGACAATGAGCAGTTCTTC; CDR3: CASILLYREGDNEQFF
length: 14; D: NA; J: TRBJ2-7; V: TRBV5-6; size: NA; DNA: TGTGCCAGCAGCGCCACAGGGTTCTCCTACGAGCAGTACTTC; CDR3: CASSATGFSYEQYF
length: 14; D: TRBD1; J: TRBJ1-2; V: TRBV6-5; size: NA; DNA: TGTGCCAGCAGCCAGGGACAGGAGCGTAATGGCTACACCTTC; CDR3: CASSQGQERNGYTF
length: 14; D: TRBD2; J: TRBJ2-7; V: TRBV28; size: NA; DNA: TGTGCCAGCAGCTCCGGACTAGCGGTCTACGAGCAGTACTTC; CDR3: CASSSGLAVYEQYF
length: 16; D: NA; J: TRBJ2-2; V: TRBV9; size: NA; DNA: TGTGCCAGCAGCGTGTCCCCTGGAGGATCTTCCGGGGAGCTGTTTTTT; CDR3: CASSVSPGGSSGELFF
length: 14; D: NA; J: TRBJ1-2; V: TRBV5-6; size: NA; DNA: TGTGCCAGCAGCTTGGAGCAGGGGCGGTATGGCTACACCTTC; CDR3: CASSLEQGRYGYTF
length: 17; D: TRBD2; J: TRBJ2-1; V: TRBV27; size: NA; DNA: TGTGCCAGCAGTTTAGCGGGAGGGCCAAACGCCTACAATGAGCAGTTCTTC; CDR3: CASSLAGGPNAYNEQFF
length: 17; D: TRBD1; J: TRBJ2-2; V: TRBV10-1; size: NA; DNA: TGCGCCAGCAGTGAGTCGAGGGACAGGGGGCTACCCGGGGAGCTGTTTTTT; CDR3: CASSESRDRGLPGELFF
length: 15; D: TRBD1; J: TRBJ2-5; V: TRBV4-1; size: NA; DNA: TGCGCCAGCAGCCGTGCCGGGACAGGGCTGCAGACCCAGTACTTC; CDR3: CASSRAGTGLQTQYF
length: 13; D: NA; J: TRBJ1-1; V: TRBV5-1; size: NA; DNA: TGCGCCACTTCGGACCGAGAACAGGGTGAAGCTTTCTTT; CDR3: CATSDREQGEAFF
length: 13; D: NA; J: TRBJ2-6; V: TRBV11-2; size: NA; DNA: TGTGCCAGCAGCTTAGATCCTCCGGGGGTCCTGACTTTC; CDR3: CASSLDPPGVLTF
length: 16; D: TRBD2; J: TRBJ2-1; V: TRBV27; size: NA; DNA: TGTGCCAGCAATAAAAGCGGGAGACTCTCCTACAATGAGCAGTTCTTC; CDR3: CASNKSGRLSYNEQFF
length: 14; D: NA; J: TRBJ1-1; V: TRBV5-5; size: NA; DNA: TGTGCCAGCAGCTTGGGACAGGCGAACACTGAAGCTTTCTTT; CDR3: CASSLGQANTEAFF
length: 13; D: NA; J: TRBJ2-7; V: TRBV19; size: NA; DNA: TGTGCCAGTAGTCCAGCGCCCTACTACGAGCAGTACTTC; CDR3: CASSPAPYYEQYF
length: 14; D: NA; J: TRBJ1-3; V: TRBV6-4; size: NA; DNA: TGTGCCAGCAGCCCCACAGACTCTGGAAACACCATATATTTT; CDR3: CASSPTDSGNTIYF
length: 15; D: NA; J: TRBJ2-1; V: TRBV28; size: NA; DNA: TGTGCCACCCTACGAGGGGGAGACTCCTACAATGAGCAGTTCTTC; CDR3: CATLRGGDSYNEQFF
length: 16; D: NA; J: TRBJ1-3; V: TRBV5-1; size: NA; DNA: TGCGCCAGCAGCTTGGTCCCAGGCAGCTCTGGAAACACCATATATTTT; CDR3: CASSLVPGSSGNTIYF
length: 19; D: TRBD1; J: TRBJ2-6; V: TRBV29-1; size: once; DNA: TGCAGCGTCCCCGGACAGGGCTGGGGCCATATCTCTGGGGCCAACGTCCTGACTTTC; CDR3: CSVPGQGWGHISGANVLTF
length: 16; D: TRBD1; J: TRBJ1-4; V: TRBV18; size: NA; DNA: TGTGCCAGCTCACCGGCAGGGACAGGGACTAATGAAAAACTGTTTTTT; CDR3: CASSPAGTGTNEKLFF
length: 17; D: NA; J: TRBJ2-3; V: TRBV5-1; size: NA; DNA: TGCGCCAGCAGCCCCGGACGCTCGACAGGCATCCCAGATACGCAGTATTTT; CDR3: CASSPGRSTGIPDTQYF
length: 15; D: TRBD2; J: TRBJ2-1; V: TRBV6-5; size: once; DNA: TGTGCCAGCAGCCCTGGGACTAGTTTCAACCATGAGCAGTTCTTC; CDR3: CASSPGTSFNHEQFF
length: 13; D: TRBD1; J: TRBJ1-5; V: TRBV27; size: NA; DNA: TGTGCCAGCAGCACAGGGGTCAATCAGCCCCAGCATTTT; CDR3: CASSTGVNQPQHF
length: 16; D: TRBD1; J: TRBJ1-1; V: TRBV27; size: once; DNA: TGTGCCAGCAGTCCGGACAGGGGATGGGAAGGCACTGAAGCTTTCTTT; CDR3: CASSPDRGWEGTEAFF
length: 14; D: NA; J: TRBJ2-1; V: TRBV5-6; size: NA; DNA: TGTGCCAGCAGCTTACCAGGTGACTACAATGAGCAGTTCTTC; CDR3: CASSLPGDYNEQFF
length: 13; D: NA; J: TRBJ2-7; V: TRBV10-1; size: NA; DNA: TGCGCCAGCAGTTTCCAGCGAGGCTACGAGCAGTACTTC; CDR3: CASSFQRGYEQYF
length: 14; D: TRBD1; J: TRBJ2-7; V: TRBV6-6; size: few; DNA: TGTGCCAGCCGAGGTTCGGCAGGGGGTCACGAGCAGTACTTC; CDR3: CASRGSAGGHEQYF
length: 19; D: TRBD2; J: TRBJ2-5; V: TRBV7-9; size: NA; DNA: TGTGCCAGCAGCCTCAGGGGAGCTCTAGCGGGAGGGCAACGGGAGACCCAGTACTTC; CDR3: CASSLRGALAGGQRETQYF
length: 15; D: TRBD2; J: TRBJ2-1; V: TRBV5-1; size: once; DNA: TGCGCCAGCAGCTTGGGCGTAGCGGGAGCTCTTGAGCAGTTCTTC; CDR3: CASSLGVAGALEQFF
length: 16; D: NA; J: TRBJ2-1; V: TRBV9; size: NA; DNA: TGTGCCAGCAGCGTCGAAGGCACAGCCCTGCCCAATGAGCAGTTCTTC; CDR3: CASSVEGTALPNEQFF
length: 15; D: NA; J: TRBJ2-3; V: TRBV7-6; size: NA; DNA: TGTGCCAGCAGCTCCACCGGGACTTACACAGATACGCAGTATTTT; CDR3: CASSSTGTYTDTQYF
length: 14; D: NA; J: TRBJ1-2; V: TRBV9; size: NA; DNA: TGTGCCAGCAGCGCCAGAGTGGGAGGGAATGGCTACACCTTC; CDR3: CASSARVGGNGYTF
length: 13; D: NA; J: TRBJ1-1; V: TRBV7-3; size: NA; DNA: TGTGCCAGCAGCTTCGACAAGAACACTGAAGCTTTCTTT; CDR3: CASSFDKNTEAFF
length: 17; D: NA; J: TRBJ1-3; V: TRBV5-1; size: NA; DNA: TGCGCCAGCAGACCTCGGGGGTCAGACCTCTCTGGAAACACCATATATTTT; CDR3: CASRPRGSDLSGNTIYF
length: 12; D: TRBD1; J: TRBJ1-5; V: TRBV2; size: few; DNA: TGTGCCAGCAGGCCCGACAGGGGGCCCCAGCATTTT; CDR3: CASRPDRGPQHF
length: 13; D: NA; J: TRBJ1-3; V: TRBV6-6; size: few; DNA: TGTGCCAGCATCTGGGGGGCTGGAAACACCATATATTTT; CDR3: CASIWGAGNTIYF
length: 15; D: NA; J: TRBJ2-5; V: TRBV18; size: NA; DNA: TGTGCCAGCTCACCGTCTTCCGTACTCCAAGAGACCCAGTACTTC; CDR3: CASSPSSVLQETQYF
length: 14; D: NA; J: TRBJ1-2; V: TRBV27; size: NA; DNA: TGTGCCAGCAGCGGGGGACCCGCTTCCTATGGCTACACCTTC; CDR3: CASSGGPASYGYTF
length: 14; D: NA; J: TRBJ2-7; V: TRBV2; size: once; DNA: TGTGCCAGCAGTGAGACGCCTAGCTCCTACGAGCAGTACTTC; CDR3: CASSETPSSYEQYF
length: 14; D: NA; J: TRBJ2-1; V: TRBV10-3; size: few; DNA: TGTGCCATCAGGAAACAGGGTATGGGGAATGAGCAGTTCTTC; CDR3: CAIRKQGMGNEQFF
length: 16; D: TRBD1; J: TRBJ1-2; V: TRBV28; size: NA; DNA: TGTGCCAGCAGTTTAGTGACAGGGGGCGCTCACTATGGCTACACCTTC; CDR3: CASSLVTGGAHYGYTF
length: 16; D: NA; J: TRBJ2-5; V: TRBV11-1; size: NA; DNA: TGTGCCAGCAGCGAAGGTGGAGGGGGCCGACAAGAGACCCAGTACTTC; CDR3: CASSEGGGGRQETQYF